What follows are 14 T cell receptor beta chains derived from one specimen sequenced in a study of beta chain features in type 1 diabetes. Every isolated RNA sample was fully reverse transcribed, so sequencing captured expressed TCRB transcripts. TCRdb's table, derived via immunoSEQ multiplex PCR, lists solely in-frame clones and lacks some. Found here are 350,000 to 450,000 clones, around 14% of them singletons; the top ten hold 0.035% to 0.04%. Input material: naive CD4+ T cells from blood. The receptors here all came from a man aged 25 to 45 in good health.

This clone occurred many times. The chain has TRBV12-5 and TRBJ2-1; D call uncertain. Germline CDR1 is LGHNT and CDR2 is FRNRAP. With 3 bases removed from V and 9 bases from J, the gap between germline ends came to 3 bases. The CDR3 is 10 amino acids. The CDR3 DNA reads TGTGCTAGTGGTTTTGGTGAGCAGTTCTTC. This sequence encodes CASGFGEQFF.

This clone was found a few times. The chain has TRBV23-1 and TRBJ2-7; no clear D. TRBV23-1 is noted as an ORF with a role that remains uncertain. The CDR3 spans 10 residues. The germline V and J ends were trimmed by 7 bases and 6 bases, with 7 bases remaining between them. The CDR3 reads CASKGCEQYV. Here the CDR3 DNA reads TGCGCCAGCAAAGGGTGCGAGCAGTACGTC.

The rearrangement joins TRBV12-5 to TRBJ2-2; D ambiguous. Germline CDR1 LGHNT, CDR2 FRNRAP. Trimming left V 5 bases short and J 2 bases short, with 6 bases between. The CDR3 sequence is 13 residues long. This chain's CDR3 is CASGQRNTGELFF. For the CDR3, the DNA is TGTGCTAGTGGTCAGCGCAACACCGGGGAGCTGTTTTTT.

This clone has just a few counts. The chain uses TRBV29-1 and TRBJ2-5; 8 bases map to TRBD2. Trimming cost V 7 bases and J 3 bases; bases outside gene matches: 7. CDR3 length: 13 residues. CDR1 and CDR2 from the germline V gene are SQVTM and ANQGSEA. The CDR3 DNA reads as TGCAGCGGTTCTCGGCGGGGGGAAGAGACCCAGTACTTC. Amino acid sequence: CSGSRRGEETQYF.

The chain couples TRBV11-2 to TRBJ2-6; D uncertain. In germline, CDR1 is SGHAT, CDR2 FQNNGV. V lost 5 bases and J lost 4, with 12 bases in between. The CDR3 length is 15 residues. CDR3 nucleotides: TGTGCCAGCAGCATTAGGGTATCCGGGGCCAACGTCCTGACTTTC. Translation gives CASSIRVSGANVLTF.

The table lists this clone with a few counts. The V and J genes are TRBV27 and TRBJ2-5, with 8 bases fitting TRBD1. This CDR3 is built from 16 residues. V dropped 5 bases and J dropped 1; count of bases not matched to a gene: 9. CDR1 and CDR2 (germline): MNHEY, SMNVEV (reference sequence). CDR3 amino acids: CASSIRQGPGQETQYF. Written as DNA, the CDR3 is TGTGCCAGCAGTATTCGACAGGGGCCGGGCCAAGAGACCCAGTACTTC.

This sequence joins TRBV5-1 and TRBJ2-1; maybe TRBD2 (6 bases). The CDR3 is 13 residues long. Trimming left V 0 bases short and J 7 bases short, with 8 bases between. The germline gives CDR1 SGHRS, CDR2 YFSETQ. In nucleotides, the CDR3 is TGCGCCAGCAGCTTGGCCGCGGGGAATGAGCAGTTCTTC. Translated: CASSLAAGNEQFF.

This sequence joins TRBV23-1 and TRBJ1-2; the match to TRBD1 covers 10 bases. TRBV23-1 is an ORF; its function is uncertain. Unmatched junction bases numbered 10, after V lost 2 bases and J lost 4 bases. The CDR3 runs to 17 residues. The CDR3 DNA reads as TGCGCCAGCAGTCAAGTTTTCCCGGGACAGGGGTTCTATGGCTACACCTTC. Its translation is CASSQVFPGQGFYGYTF.

The chain uses TRBV5-6 and TRBJ2-1, with 8 bases lining up with TRBD2. CDR1 SGHDT and CDR2 YYEEEE come from the germline V gene. The CDR3 runs 16 residues. V was clipped by 4 bases and J by 1 base; unmatched bases: 7. The CDR3 nucleotides are TGTGCCAGCAGCGGAACCACTAGCGGATCCTACAATGAGCAGTTCTTC. Residues: CASSGTTSGSYNEQFF.

V is TRBV11-2 and J is TRBJ2-7; 7 bases are a match to TRBD1. In germline, CDR1 is SGHAT, CDR2 FQNNGV. The CDR3 consists of 14 residues. Germline trimming cut 5 bases from V and 4 bases from J; bases unmatched to any gene: 8. Here the CDR3 reads CASSRDRAAYEQYV. DNA of the CDR3: TGTGCCAGCAGCCGTGACAGGGCGGCGTACGAGCAGTACGTC.

The chain combines TRBV5-6 with TRBJ1-6; D unclear. The CDR3 is 14 amino acids. V was shortened by 0 bases and J by 8 bases, with 9 bases between the two germline ends. CDR1 is SGHDT and CDR2 is YYEEEE in the germline V gene. The CDR3 DNA is TGTGCCAGCAGCTTGGCCACAGCAGATTCACCCCTCCACTTT. Amino acid sequence: CASSLATADSPLHF. The variable domain in full, completed from reference TRBV5-6 and TRBJ1-6, reads DAGVTQSPTHLIKTRGQQVTLRCSPKSGHDTVSWYQQALGQGPQFIFQYYEEEERQRGNFPDRFSGHQFPNYSSELNVNALLLGDSALYLCASSLATADSPLHFGNGTRLTVT.

This clone was detected a few times. The chain employs TRBV14 and TRBJ2-1; no firm D call. The germline V gene has CDR1 SGHDN and CDR2 FVKESK. The germline V and J ends were trimmed by 2 bases and 0 bases, with 11 bases remaining between them. The CDR3 runs 16 residues. This chain's CDR3 is CASSQSVTSSYNEQFF. Written as DNA, the CDR3 is TGTGCCAGCAGCCAAAGCGTGACAAGCTCCTACAATGAGCAGTTCTTC.

The chain is built from TRBV5-4 and TRBJ2-1; possibly TRBD2 for D (5 bases). CDR3 size: 17 residues. Trimming cost V 1 base and J 0 bases, with 14 bases left between them. The germline CDR1 and CDR2 sequences are SGHNT and YYREEE (reference sequence). The CDR3 DNA follows: TGTGCCAGCAGCTTGTTTCCGACGGGGAGCTCCTACAATGAGCAGTTCTTC. Amino acid sequence: CASSLFPTGSSYNEQFF.

This clone showed up just a few times. The chain combines TRBV9 with TRBJ1-5; TRBD1 agrees at 8 bases. Germline lookup yields CDR1 SGDLS and CDR2 YYNGEE. J was trimmed by 6 bases and V by 4 bases; bases with no gene match: 6. CDR3 length equals 14 residues. CDR3 DNA sequence: TGTGCCAGCAGCCGTGGGACAGGACTTCAGCCCCAGCATTTT. As protein: CASSRGTGLQPQHF.